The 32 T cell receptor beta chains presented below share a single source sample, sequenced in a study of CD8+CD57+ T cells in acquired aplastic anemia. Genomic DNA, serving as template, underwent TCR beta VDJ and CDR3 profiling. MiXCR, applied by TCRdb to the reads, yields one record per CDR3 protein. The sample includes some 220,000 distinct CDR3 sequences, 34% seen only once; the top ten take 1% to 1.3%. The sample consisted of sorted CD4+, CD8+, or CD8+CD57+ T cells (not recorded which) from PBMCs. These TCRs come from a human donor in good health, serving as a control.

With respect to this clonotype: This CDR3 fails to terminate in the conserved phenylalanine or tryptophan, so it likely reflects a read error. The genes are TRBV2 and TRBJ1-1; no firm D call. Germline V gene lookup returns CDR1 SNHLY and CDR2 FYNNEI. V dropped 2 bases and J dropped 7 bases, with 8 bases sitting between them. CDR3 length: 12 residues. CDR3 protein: CASSERGSEAFL. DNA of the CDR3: TGTGCCAGCAGTGAACGAGGCAGTGAAGCTTTCCTT.

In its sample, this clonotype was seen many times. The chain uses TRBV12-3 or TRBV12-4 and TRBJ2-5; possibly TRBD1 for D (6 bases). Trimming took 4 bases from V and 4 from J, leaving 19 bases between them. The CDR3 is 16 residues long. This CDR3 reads CASSSTGTSRGETQYF. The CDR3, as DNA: TGTGCCAGCAGTTCCACCGGGACATCGAGGGGAGAGACCCAGTACTTC.

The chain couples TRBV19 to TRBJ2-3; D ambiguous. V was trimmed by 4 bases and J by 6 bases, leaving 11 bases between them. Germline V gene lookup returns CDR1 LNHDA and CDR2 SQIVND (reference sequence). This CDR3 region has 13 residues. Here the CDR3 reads CASSRAQRDTQYF. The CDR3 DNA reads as TGTGCCAGTAGTAGGGCCCAACGGGATACGCAGTATTTT.

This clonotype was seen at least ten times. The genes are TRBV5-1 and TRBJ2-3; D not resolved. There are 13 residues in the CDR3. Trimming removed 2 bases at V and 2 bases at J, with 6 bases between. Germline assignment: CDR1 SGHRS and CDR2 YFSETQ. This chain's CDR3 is CASSFGPTDTQYF. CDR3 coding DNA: TGCGCCAGCAGCTTCGGGCCCACAGATACGCAGTATTTT.

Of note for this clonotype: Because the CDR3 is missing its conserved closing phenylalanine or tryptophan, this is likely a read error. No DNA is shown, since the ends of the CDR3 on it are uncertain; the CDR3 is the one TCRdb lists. CDR3 sequence reads: CASNTVAG. The chain links TRBV2 to TRBJ1-3. CDR1 and CDR2 (germline): SNHLY, FYNNEI. With termini counted, the CDR3 has 8 amino acids.

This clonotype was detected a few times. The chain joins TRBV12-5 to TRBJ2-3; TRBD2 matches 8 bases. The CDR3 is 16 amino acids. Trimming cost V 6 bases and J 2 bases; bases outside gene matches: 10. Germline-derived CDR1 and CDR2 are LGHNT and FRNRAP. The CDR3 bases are TGTGCTAGTGGCACTGGGGCTAGCGGGTTCACAGATACGCAGTATTTT. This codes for CASGTGASGFTDTQYF.

CDR3 DNA sequence: TGTGCCAGCAGTGACAGTTACTCTGGAAACACCATATATTTT. This translates into CASSDSYSGNTIYF. This sequence joins TRBV2 and TRBJ1-3; D unresolved. Trimming shortened V by 3 bases and J by 0 bases, and 6 bases separated the two germline ends. The CDR3 length is 14 residues. Germline CDR1 reads SNHLY; CDR2 reads FYNNEI.

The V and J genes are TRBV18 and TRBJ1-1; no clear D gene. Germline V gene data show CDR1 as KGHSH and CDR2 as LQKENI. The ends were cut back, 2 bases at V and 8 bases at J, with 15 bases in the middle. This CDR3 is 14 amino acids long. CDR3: CASSPVGAGFEAFF. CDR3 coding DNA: TGTGCCAGCTCACCAGTTGGCGCGGGCTTCGAAGCTTTCTTT.

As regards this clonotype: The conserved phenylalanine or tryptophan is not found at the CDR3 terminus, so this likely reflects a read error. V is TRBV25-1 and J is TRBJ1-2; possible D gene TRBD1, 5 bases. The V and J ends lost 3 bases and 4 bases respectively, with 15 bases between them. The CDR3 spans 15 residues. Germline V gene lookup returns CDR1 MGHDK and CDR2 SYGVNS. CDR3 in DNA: TGTGCCAGCAGTGATTTGAGCCAAGGGGTCTATGGCTACACCCTT. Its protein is CASSDLSQGVYGYTL.

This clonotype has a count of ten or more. The CDR3 nucleotides are TGTGCCAGCAGCTTAGTGGGCCAGTGGGAACTGTTTTTT. Its protein product is CASSLVGQWELFF. The chain is built from TRBV7-9 and TRBJ1-4; D ambiguous. The V gene's germline CDR1 is SEHNR and CDR2 FQNEAQ (reference sequence). The length of the CDR3 is 13 residues. V shed 1 base and J shed 12 bases, with 12 bases lying between them. Together with reference TRBV7-9 and TRBJ1-4, the CDR3 gives the full variable domain: DTGVSQNPRHKITKRGQNVTFRCDPISEHNRLYWYRQTLGQGPEFLTYFQNEAQLEKSRLLSDRFSAERPKGSFSTLEIQRTEQGDSAMYLCASSLVGQWELFFGSGTQLSVL.

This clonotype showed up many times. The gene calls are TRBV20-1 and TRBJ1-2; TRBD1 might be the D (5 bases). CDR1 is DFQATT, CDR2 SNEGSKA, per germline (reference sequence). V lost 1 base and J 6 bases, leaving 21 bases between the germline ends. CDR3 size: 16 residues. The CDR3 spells CSARGFGGEYLNGYTF. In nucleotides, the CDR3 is TGCAGTGCTAGAGGGTTTGGGGGGGAGTACCTTAATGGCTACACCTTC.

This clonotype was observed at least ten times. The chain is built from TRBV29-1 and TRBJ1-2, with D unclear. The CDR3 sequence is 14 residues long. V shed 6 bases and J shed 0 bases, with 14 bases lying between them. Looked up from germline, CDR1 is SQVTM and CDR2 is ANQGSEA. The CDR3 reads CSVLVGITNYGYTF. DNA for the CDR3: TGCAGCGTCCTCGTCGGGATAACTAACTATGGCTACACCTTC.

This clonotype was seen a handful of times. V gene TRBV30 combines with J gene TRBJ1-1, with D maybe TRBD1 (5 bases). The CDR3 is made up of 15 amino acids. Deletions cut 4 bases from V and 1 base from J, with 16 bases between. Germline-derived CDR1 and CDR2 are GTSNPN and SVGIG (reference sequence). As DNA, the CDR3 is TGTGCCTGGATTCCTTCGGCAGGGAGGAACACTGAAGCTTTCTTT. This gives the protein CAWIPSAGRNTEAFF. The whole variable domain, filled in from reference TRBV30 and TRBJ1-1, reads SQTIHQWPATLVQPVGSPLSLECTVEGTSNPNLYWYRQAAGRGLQLLFYSVGIGQISSEVPQNLSASRPQDRQFILSSKKLLLSDSGFYLCAWIPSAGRNTEAFFGQGTRLTVV.

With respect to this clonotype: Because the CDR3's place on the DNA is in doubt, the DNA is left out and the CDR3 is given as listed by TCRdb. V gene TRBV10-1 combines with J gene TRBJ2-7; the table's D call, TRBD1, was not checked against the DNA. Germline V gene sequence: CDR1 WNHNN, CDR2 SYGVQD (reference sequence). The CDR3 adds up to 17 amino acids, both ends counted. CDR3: CACSARQRGTPDYEQYF.

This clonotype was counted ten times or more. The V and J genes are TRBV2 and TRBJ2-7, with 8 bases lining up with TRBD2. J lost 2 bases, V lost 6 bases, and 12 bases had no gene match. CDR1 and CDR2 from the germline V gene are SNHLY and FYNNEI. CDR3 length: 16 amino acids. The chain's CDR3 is CASSPFSLSGTYEQYF. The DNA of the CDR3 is TGTGCCAGCAGCCCGTTCTCCCTTAGCGGGACCTACGAGCAGTACTTC.

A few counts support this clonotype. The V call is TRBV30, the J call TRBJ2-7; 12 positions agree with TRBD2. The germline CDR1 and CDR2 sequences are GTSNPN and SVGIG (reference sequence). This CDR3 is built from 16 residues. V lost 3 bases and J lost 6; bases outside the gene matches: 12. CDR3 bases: TGTGCCTGGAGGGGACCACTAGCGGGAGGTCGTGGCGAGCAGTACTTC. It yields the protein CAWRGPLAGGRGEQYF.

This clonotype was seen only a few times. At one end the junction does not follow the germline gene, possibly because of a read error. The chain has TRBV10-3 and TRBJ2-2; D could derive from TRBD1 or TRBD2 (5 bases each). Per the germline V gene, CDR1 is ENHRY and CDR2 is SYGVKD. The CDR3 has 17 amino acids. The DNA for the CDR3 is TGTGCCAGCAGTACCGTGGTTTGGGGGTCGGGCACCGGGGAGCTGTTTTTT. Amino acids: CASSTVVWGSGTGELFF.

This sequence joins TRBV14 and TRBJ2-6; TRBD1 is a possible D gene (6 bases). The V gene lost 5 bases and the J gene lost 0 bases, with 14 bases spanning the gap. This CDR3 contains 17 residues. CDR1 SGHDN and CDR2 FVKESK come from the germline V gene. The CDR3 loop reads CASSAGTSRSGANVLTF. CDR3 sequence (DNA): TGTGCCAGCAGCGCCGGGACATCGCGCTCTGGGGCCAACGTCCTGACTTTC. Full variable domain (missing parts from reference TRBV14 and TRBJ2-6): EAGVTQFPSHSVIEKGQTVTLRCDPISGHDNLYWYRRVMGKEIKFLLHFVKESKQDESGMPNNRFLAERTGGTYSTLKVQPAELEDSGVYFCASSAGTSRSGANVLTFGAGSRLTVL.

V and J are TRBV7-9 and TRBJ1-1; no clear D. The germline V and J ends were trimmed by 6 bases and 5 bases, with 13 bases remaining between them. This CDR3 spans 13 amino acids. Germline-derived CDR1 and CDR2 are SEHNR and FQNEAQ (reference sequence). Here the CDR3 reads CASSLSGGTEAFF. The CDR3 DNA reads TGTGCCAGCAGTTTGAGTGGCGGTACTGAAGCTTTCTTT.

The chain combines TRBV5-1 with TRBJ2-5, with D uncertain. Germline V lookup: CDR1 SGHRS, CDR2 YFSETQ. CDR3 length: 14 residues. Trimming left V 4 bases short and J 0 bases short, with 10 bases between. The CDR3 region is CASSGNSYQETQYF. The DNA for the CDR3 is TGCGCCAGCAGCGGCAATTCGTACCAAGAGACCCAGTACTTC.

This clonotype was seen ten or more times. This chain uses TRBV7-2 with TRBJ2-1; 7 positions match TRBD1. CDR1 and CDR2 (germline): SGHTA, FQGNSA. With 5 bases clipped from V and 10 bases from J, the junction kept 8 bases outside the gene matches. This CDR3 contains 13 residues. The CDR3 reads CASSPKGAREQFF. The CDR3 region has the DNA TGTGCCAGCAGCCCTAAGGGGGCGCGAGAGCAGTTCTTC.

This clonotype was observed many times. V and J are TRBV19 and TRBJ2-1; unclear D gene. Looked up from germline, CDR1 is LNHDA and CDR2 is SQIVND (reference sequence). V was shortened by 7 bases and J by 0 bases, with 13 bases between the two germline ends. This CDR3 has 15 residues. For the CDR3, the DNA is TGTGCCAGTAAGAGTCGCTGGAGCTCCTACAATGAGCAGTTCTTC. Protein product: CASKSRWSSYNEQFF.

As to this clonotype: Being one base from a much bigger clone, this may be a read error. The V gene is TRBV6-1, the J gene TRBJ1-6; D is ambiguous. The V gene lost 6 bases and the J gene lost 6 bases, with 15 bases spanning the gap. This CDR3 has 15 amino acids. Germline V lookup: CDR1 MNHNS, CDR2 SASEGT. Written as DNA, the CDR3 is TGTGCCAGCAGCGACATAACAGCTTCTAATTCACCCCTCCACTTT. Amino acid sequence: CASSDITASNSPLHF.

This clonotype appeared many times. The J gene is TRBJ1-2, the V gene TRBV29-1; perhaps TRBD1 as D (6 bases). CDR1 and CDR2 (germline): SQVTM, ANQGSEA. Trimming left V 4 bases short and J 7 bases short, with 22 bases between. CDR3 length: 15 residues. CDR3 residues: CSVGGATTGYAGYTF. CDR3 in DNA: TGCAGCGTTGGAGGGGCGACTACAGGGTACGCTGGCTACACCTTC.

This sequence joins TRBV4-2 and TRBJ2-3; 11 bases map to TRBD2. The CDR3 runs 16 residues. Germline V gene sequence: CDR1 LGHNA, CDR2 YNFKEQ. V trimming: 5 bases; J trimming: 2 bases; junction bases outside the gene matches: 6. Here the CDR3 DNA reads TGTGCCAGCAGCAACCTAGCGGGGGGCCCCACAGATACGCAGTATTTT. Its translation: CASSNLAGGPTDTQYF.

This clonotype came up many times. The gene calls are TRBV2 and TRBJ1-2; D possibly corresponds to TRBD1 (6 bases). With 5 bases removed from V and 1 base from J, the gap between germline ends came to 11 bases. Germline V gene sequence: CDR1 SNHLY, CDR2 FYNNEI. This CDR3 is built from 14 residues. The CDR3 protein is CASSIVDSNYGYTF. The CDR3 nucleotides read TGTGCCAGCAGTATTGTGGACAGTAACTATGGCTACACCTTC.

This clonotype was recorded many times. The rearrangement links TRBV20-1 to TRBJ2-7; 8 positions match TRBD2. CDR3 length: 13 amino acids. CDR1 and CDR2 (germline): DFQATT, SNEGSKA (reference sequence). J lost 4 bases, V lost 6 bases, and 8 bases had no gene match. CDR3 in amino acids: CSARTSGLYEQYF. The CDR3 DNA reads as TGCAGTGCCCGTACTAGCGGACTATACGAGCAGTACTTC.

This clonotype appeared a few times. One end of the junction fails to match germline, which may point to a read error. This CDR3 reads CASSGMKAGTGDEQFF. Here the CDR3 DNA reads TGTGCCAGCAGTGGTATGAAGGCGGGGACGGGGGATGAGCAGTTCTTC. The chain joins TRBV10-3 to TRBJ2-1, with D tentatively TRBD2 (6 bases). Germline assignment: CDR1 ENHRY and CDR2 SYGVKD. The CDR3 consists of 16 residues.

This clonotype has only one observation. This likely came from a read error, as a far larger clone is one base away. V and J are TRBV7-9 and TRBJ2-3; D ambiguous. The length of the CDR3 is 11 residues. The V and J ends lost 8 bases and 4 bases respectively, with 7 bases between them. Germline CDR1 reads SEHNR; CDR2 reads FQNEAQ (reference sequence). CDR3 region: CASGQSDTQYF. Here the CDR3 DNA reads TGTGCCAGCGGCCAGTCAGATACGCAGTATTTT.

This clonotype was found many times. The CDR3 nucleotides read TGTGCCACCAGTGATGTAGGTGGGCAATCCGGTGAGCAGTTCTTC. This sequence encodes CATSDVGGQSGEQFF. The J gene is TRBJ2-1, the V gene TRBV24-1; D uncertain. Germline lookup yields CDR1 KGHDR and CDR2 SFDVKD. The CDR3 consists of 15 residues. V lost 3 bases and J lost 9, with 17 bases in between.

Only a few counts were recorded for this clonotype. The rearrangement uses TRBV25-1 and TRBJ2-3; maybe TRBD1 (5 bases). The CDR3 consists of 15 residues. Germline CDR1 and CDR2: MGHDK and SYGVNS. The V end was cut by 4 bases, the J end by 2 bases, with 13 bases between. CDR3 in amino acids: CASSGLGRTTDTQYF. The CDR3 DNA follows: TGTGCCAGCAGTGGCCTGGGGCGGACCACAGATACGCAGTATTTT. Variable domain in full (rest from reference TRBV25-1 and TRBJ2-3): EADIYQTPRYLVIGTGKKITLECSQTMGHDKMYWYQQDPGMELHLIHYSYGVNSTEKGDLSSESTVSRIRTEHFPLTLESARPSHTSQYLCASSGLGRTTDTQYFGPGTRLTVL.

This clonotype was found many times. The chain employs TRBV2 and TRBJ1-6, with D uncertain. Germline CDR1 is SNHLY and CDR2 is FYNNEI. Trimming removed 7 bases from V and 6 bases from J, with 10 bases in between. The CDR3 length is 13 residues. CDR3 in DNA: TGTGCCAGCACGATCGAATCTAATTCACCCCTCCACTTT. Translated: CASTIESNSPLHF.